This TCR beta chain was identified during a study of blood T cell repertoires in COVID-19. The V and J ends lost 3 bases and 9 bases respectively, with 18 bases between them. The CDR3 spans 16 residues. CDR1 MDHEN and CDR2 SYDVKM come from the germline V gene. The protocol was immunoSEQ multiplex PCR, while the TCRdb copy is restricted to in-frame clones and leaves out a portion. The profile shows 410,000 or so clones, around nine tenths of them singletons. V gene TRBV28 combines with J gene TRBJ1-6, with D maybe TRBD1 (6 bases). The sample consisted of peripheral blood. The source of this sequence is a woman aged 35 to 49 with COVID-19, enrolled during active disease. CDR3 loop: CASSLISPGQGSPLHF. CDR3 nucleotide sequence: TGTGCCAGCAGTTTGATTTCCCCGGGACAAGGTTCACCCCTCCACTTT.